This TCR beta chain stems from a study of blood T cell repertoires in COVID-19. Study-level background: Both acute and convalescent COVID-19 samples were obtained from the United States, Italy and Spain.

Profiled with immunoSEQ multiplex PCR; TCRdb holds only in-frame clones, not every one. The sample lists around 270,000 clones, approximately 86% seen once, with almost 2% in the top ten. CDR3 size: 13 residues. V was cut by 3 bases and J by 1 base, with 7 bases left in between. Germline V gives CDR1 SGDLS, CDR2 YYNGEE. About this clone itself: At the DNA level, this CDR3 is encoded by other sequences in the same sample as well.

The sample was peripheral blood. This TCR was sampled from a man aged 30-40 years with active or convalescent COVID-19. This sequence joins TRBV9 and TRBJ1-1; D call uncertain. The CDR3 protein is CASSATGNTEAFF. Written as DNA, the CDR3 is TGTGCCAGCAGCGCGACGGGGAACACTGAAGCTTTCTTT.